This T cell receptor (beta chain) emerged from a study of T-cell reconstitution after alpha-beta-depleted transplantation in children. Study conclusions and caveats: Several hundred expanded graft clones reportedly supplied alpha-beta T cells about two months after transplant. Some patients owed their high day-60 TCRbeta diversity to surviving recipient T cells and thymic progenitors.

Regarding this clonotype: Antigen specificity is unknown.

The TCRbeta library incorporated unique molecular identifiers. MiXCR, applied by TCRdb to the PCR reads, yields one record per CDR3 protein. Altogether about a million distinct CDR3 sequences are present, roughly 29% being singletons, with the ten largest covering 28%. Sample: PBMCs, mostly from graft donor cells, taken 360 days after TCRalphabeta/CD19-depleted stem cell transplant. The receptor's source is a boy younger than two who had a stem cell transplant for SCID, so the T cells may come from the graft donor.

As DNA, the CDR3 is TGCGCCAGCAGCTTGGCCGGGACAGGTAACAATGAGCAGTTCTTC. It encodes CASSLAGTGNNEQFF. This chain joins TRBV5-1 and TRBJ2-1, with TRBD1 matching over 8 bases. Per the germline V gene, CDR1 is SGHRS and CDR2 is YFSETQ. The V gene end was trimmed by 0 bases and the J gene end by 5 bases; junction bases not matched to a gene: 4. The CDR3 contains 15 residues.